This TCR beta chain was recorded in a study of blood T cells in healthy people across ages. Study findings and constraints: In these data, TCR beta diversity tracked strongly with naive T cell percentage.

CDR3 length equals 13 residues. CDR1 and CDR2 (germline): MGHRA, YSYEKL. In regard to this clonotype: Its antigen is currently unknown. Germline and junction disagree at one end, which may indicate a read error.

Together with a sample-barcoded 5' primer, a J-beta primer mix was included in a second PCR lasting about 6 to 11 cycles. Using its own MiXCR run on the 5' RACE reads, TCRdb lists one record per CDR3 protein. The top ten hold approximately 3.3% of the sample, which has about 570,000 distinct CDR3 sequences, approximately 26% seen once. The donors, aged roughly 6 to 90, were healthy Caucasians from Russia. These sequences were also reported in another study, on T cells of mothers and their children. That study reports: The donor cohort consisted of three healthy Caucasian mothers and their six children.

Sequenced material: blood. This clonotype originated in a boy aged 2 to 10 in good health. This rearrangement joins TRBV4-1 to TRBJ2-5; no firm D call. In nucleotides, the CDR3 is TGCGCCAGCAGCCAAGAGTTGGAAGAGACCCGGTACTTC. It is translated as CASSQELEETRYF.